The 12 T cell receptor beta chains below were found in one sample sequenced in a study of human T cells and chemical hapten exposure. One entry per CDR3 protein, called by TCRdb with MiXCR from the RACE reads. The sample has under 45,000 distinct CDR3 sequences, roughly 5.5% seen once. Noted time point: healthy volunteer bleed at 6 weeks. It was from unfractionated whole blood that total RNA was extracted. The material sequenced was whole blood. These receptors originate from a human donor in good health. Some clones in this sample may be carry-over from other donors' samples.

This clonotype was seen at least ten times. The J gene is TRBJ1-4, the V gene TRBV29-1; 8 nucleotides align to TRBD1. The trim removed 8 bases at V and 6 bases at J, leaving 8 bases unmatched. The CDR3 sequence is 13 residues long. Germline V gives CDR1 SQVTM, CDR2 ANQGSEA. CDR3 in amino acids: CSTAGGEDEKLFF. The CDR3 DNA is TGCAGCACTGCAGGGGGCGAGGATGAAAAACTGTTTTTT.

This clonotype was counted a few times. The chain joins TRBV15 to TRBJ1-1; D ambiguous. This CDR3 has 13 amino acids. The ends were cut back, 0 bases at V and 1 base at J, with 3 bases in the middle. Germline V CDR1 and CDR2: LNHNV, YYDKDF (reference sequence). CDR3 sequence reads: CATSRDTNTEAFF. In DNA form, the CDR3 reads TGTGCCACCAGCAGAGACACGAACACTGAAGCTTTCTTT.

This clonotype was observed a few times. V gene TRBV6-5 combines with J gene TRBJ1-1, with TRBD1 identical over 11 bases. This CDR3 region has 16 residues. From germline, CDR1 is MNHEY and CDR2 SVGAGI. V shed 0 bases, J shed 5 bases, and the junction held 5 bases outside the gene matches. CDR3 loop: CASSYSDRGRVTEAFF. CDR3 nucleotides: TGTGCCAGCAGTTACTCGGACAGGGGGCGGGTTACTGAAGCTTTCTTT.

Ten or more counts support this clonotype. V gene TRBV27 combines with J gene TRBJ2-7; a weak D match, TRBD1 (5 bases). The CDR3 sequence is 14 residues long. The V end lost 6 bases, the J end lost 2 bases, and 14 bases lay between the germline ends. Germline CDR1 and CDR2: MNHEY and SMNVEV (reference sequence). CDR3 bases: TGTGCCAGCAGCCCCGACAGCTTCCCCTACGAGCAGTACTTC. This codes for CASSPDSFPYEQYF.

This clonotype was seen only a few times. The chain links TRBV30 to TRBJ1-3, with D uncertain. Germline CDR1 is GTSNPN and CDR2 is SVGIG (reference sequence). The CDR3 runs to 14 residues. Trimming pared 7 bases from V and 0 bases from J, leaving 13 bases between. CDR3 amino acids: CAFTRPSSGNTIYF. The CDR3 DNA reads TGTGCCTTTACCCGGCCGTCCTCTGGAAACACCATATATTTT.

This clonotype was recorded at least ten times. This chain links TRBV3-2 with TRBJ1-2; TRBD1 was called by the table and not checked on the DNA. TRBV3-2 is a recognized pseudogene. The CDR3 is made up of 14 amino acids. This CDR3 is CASSHIRGHYGYTF. The CDR3 DNA reads as TGTGCCAGCAGCCACATCCGGGGGCACTATGGCTACACCTTC.

A few counts support this clonotype. V usage is TRBV6-1 and J usage is TRBJ2-5, with D possibly being TRBD2 (6 bases). From germline, CDR1 is MNHNS and CDR2 SASEGT. Trimming removed 1 base from V and 1 base from J, with 10 bases in between. The length of the CDR3 is 15 residues. CDR3 sequence (DNA): TGTGCCAGCAGTGAAGTTGGGGGGACCCAAGAGACCCAGTACTTC. It encodes CASSEVGGTQETQYF.

At least ten counts were recorded for this clonotype. V and J are TRBV7-2 and TRBJ2-6, with D tentatively TRBD1 (6 bases). The CDR3 sequence is 21 residues long. Trimming pared 2 bases from V and 3 bases from J, leaving 26 bases between. CDR1 is SGHTA and CDR2 is FQGNSA in the germline V gene. The CDR3 spells CASSLRPGRGGSYDGANVLTF. For the CDR3, the DNA is TGTGCCAGCAGCTTACGTCCGGGCAGGGGCGGATCCTATGATGGGGCCAACGTCCTGACTTTC. Full variable domain (missing parts from reference TRBV7-2 and TRBJ2-6): GAGVSQSPSNKVTEKGKDVELRCDPISGHTALYWYRQSLGQGLEFLIYFQGNSAPDKSGLPSDRFSAERTGGSVSTLTIQRTQQEDSAVYLCASSLRPGRGGSYDGANVLTFGAGSRLTVL.

This clonotype was counted ten times or more. The V and J genes are TRBV10-1 and TRBJ2-5; 8 nucleotides line up with TRBD2. Looked up from germline, CDR1 is WNHNN and CDR2 is SYGVQD (reference sequence). V shed 6 bases and J 0 bases; nucleotides not matched to a gene: 9. CDR3 length equals 16 residues. CDR3 coding DNA: TGCGCCAGCAGATCTAAGCGGGGGCCGTACCAAGAGACCCAGTACTTC. This codes for CASRSKRGPYQETQYF.

The sample holds many counts of this clonotype. The rearrangement joins TRBV15 to TRBJ2-7; 7 bases line up with TRBD1. Per germline, CDR1 LNHNV and CDR2 YYDKDF (reference sequence). The CDR3 is 15 residues long. The trim removed 1 base at V and 3 bases at J, leaving 6 bases unmatched. The CDR3 coding sequence is TGTGCCACCAGCAGAGGCCTTGACAGGGTCTACGAGCAGTACTTC. This translates into CATSRGLDRVYEQYF. Drawing the rest from reference TRBV15 and TRBJ2-7, the complete variable domain is DAMVIQNPRYQVTQFGKPVTLSCSQTLNHNVMYWYQQKSSQAPKLLFHYYDKDFNNEADTPDNFQSRRPNTSFCFLDIRSPGLGDTAMYLCATSRGLDRVYEQYFGPGTRLTVT.

This clonotype was counted at least ten times. This chain uses TRBV6-6 with TRBJ1-1, with unresolved D. The CDR3 runs 13 residues. Trimming pared 0 bases from V and 5 bases from J, leaving 7 bases between. The germline CDR1 and CDR2 sequences are MNHNY and SVGAGI (reference sequence). DNA for the CDR3: TGTGCCAGCAGTTACTCGGCAGAGACTGAAGCTTTCTTT. Its translation: CASSYSAETEAFF.

This clonotype appeared many times. J is TRBJ1-3 and V is TRBV30; 7 positions match TRBD1. V gave up 5 bases and J gave up 4 bases; unmatched junction bases: 8. CDR1 GTSNPN and CDR2 SVGIG come from the germline V gene (reference sequence). This CDR3 comprises 14 residues. For the CDR3, the DNA is TGTGCCTGGGGAACCGGGACAGCGGGAAACACCATATATTTT. It translates to CAWGTGTAGNTIYF.